The 4 T cell receptor beta chains presented below share a single source sample, sequenced in a study of blood T cell repertoires in COVID-19. TCRdb's table, derived via immunoSEQ multiplex PCR, lists solely in-frame clones and lacks some. There are some 300,000 clones in the sample; approximately 89% occur only once, and roughly 6.9% lies in the top ten. The sequenced sample was peripheral blood. The source of these receptors is a young woman who had recovered from COVID-19.

The chain uses TRBV15 and TRBJ1-3; D is unresolved. In germline, CDR1 is LNHNV, CDR2 YYDKDF (reference sequence). The CDR3 totals 16 residues. Trimming removed 4 bases from V and 3 bases from J, with 16 bases in between. The CDR3 bases are TGTGCCACCAGCAAGGGTCCCGGGGTAATTGGAAACACCATATATTTT. This encodes CATSKGPGVIGNTIYF.

This chain uses TRBV24-1 with TRBJ2-7, with TRBD1 matching over 12 bases. CDR1 and CDR2 from the germline V gene are KGHDR and SFDVKD. The CDR3 consists of 17 residues. Losses at the gene ends were 7 bases for V and 6 bases for J; bases not matched to a gene: 15. The CDR3 here is CATSTAGQGARSGEQYF. For the CDR3, the DNA is TGTGCCACCAGCACGGCGGGACAGGGGGCACGATCAGGCGAGCAGTACTTC.

The chain is built from TRBV5-1 and TRBJ2-3, with 9 bases aligning to TRBD2. Looked up from germline, CDR1 is SGHRS and CDR2 is YFSETQ. This CDR3 is built from 14 residues. With 3 bases clipped from V and 4 bases from J, the junction kept 3 bases outside the gene matches. CDR3: CASSYSGGSDTQYF. The CDR3 DNA reads as TGCGCCAGCAGCTATAGCGGGGGCTCAGATACGCAGTATTTT.

This chain uses TRBV9 with TRBJ1-2; 9 bases line up with TRBD1. The germline gives CDR1 SGDLS, CDR2 YYNGEE. Unmatched junction bases numbered 5, after V lost 3 bases and J lost 2 bases. CDR3 length: 15 residues. The CDR3 sequence: CASSARTGANYGYTF. In DNA, the CDR3 is TGTGCCAGCAGCGCGAGGACAGGGGCCAACTATGGCTACACCTTC.